Each of the 23 T cell receptor beta chains below was sequenced from the same sample in a study of T cells in localized non-small cell lung cancer. TCRdb's table, derived via immunoSEQ multiplex PCR, lists solely in-frame clones and lacks some. Of around 80,000 clones listed, less than 85% were seen once; the top ten hold 15% to 20%. This material consisted of PBMCs, taken before any cancer treatment. The receptors here all came from a man aged 40-75 years with stage II squamous cell lung carcinoma.

This clone was observed a single time. The chain joins TRBV19 to TRBJ2-7; TRBD2 matches at 9 bases. The CDR3 extends over 15 amino acids. Trimming took 5 bases from V and 6 from J; bases not matched to a gene: 11. In germline, CDR1 is LNHDA, CDR2 SQIVND (reference sequence). The DNA for the CDR3 is TGTGCCAGTAGTGGTACGTCTAGCGGGGCGTCCGAGCAGTACTTC. Translated: CASSGTSSGASEQYF.

The chain employs TRBV13 and TRBJ2-3; possibly TRBD1 for D (5 bases). This CDR3 is built from 15 residues. Trimming shortened V by 5 bases and J by 0 bases, and 12 bases separated the two germline ends. Germline CDR1 PRHDT, CDR2 FYEKMQ (reference sequence). CDR3 coding DNA: TGTGCCAGCAGCAAACGGACAACTAGCACAGATACGCAGTATTTT. This sequence encodes CASSKRTTSTDTQYF.

This clone was counted a single time. The chain employs TRBV18 and TRBJ1-2, with 7 nucleotides matching TRBD1. Germline loops: CDR1 KGHSH, CDR2 LQKENI. The CDR3 consists of 13 residues. The V segment lost 4 bases and the J segment 3 bases; nucleotides outside the gene matches: 2. The CDR3 here is CASSRQGDYGYTF. The DNA of the CDR3 is TGTGCCAGCTCACGACAGGGAGACTATGGCTACACCTTC.

V gene TRBV2 combines with J gene TRBJ2-3; no definite D call. Germline lookup yields CDR1 SNHLY and CDR2 FYNNEI. Trimming pared 4 bases from V and 8 bases from J, leaving 10 bases between. The CDR3 extends over 12 amino acids. CDR3 bases: TGTGCCAGCAGTGTCGTAGCCGGTACGCAGTATTTT. Translation gives CASSVVAGTQYF.

The chain couples TRBV28 to TRBJ1-4; D possibly corresponds to TRBD1 (6 bases). Germline lookup yields CDR1 MDHEN and CDR2 SYDVKM. CDR3 length equals 12 residues. CDR3 DNA sequence: TGTGCTTCTGGGGGCCAAGGGGAAAAACTGTTTTTT. Amino acids: CASGGQGEKLFF.

This sequence joins TRBV7-3 and TRBJ2-3; 10 bases line up with TRBD2. This CDR3 contains 15 residues. V shed 4 bases, J shed 7 bases, and the junction held 8 bases outside the gene matches. The germline V gene encodes CDR1 SGHTA and CDR2 FQGTGA. The CDR3 DNA reads TGTGCCAGCAGCTCCAGCGGGGGGGCCGTAAATACGCAGTATTTT. Translated: CASSSSGGAVNTQYF.

The chain combines TRBV28 with TRBJ1-2; possibly TRBD1 for D (5 bases). CDR1 is MDHEN and CDR2 is SYDVKM in the germline V gene. The CDR3 contains 13 residues. The germline V and J ends were trimmed by 7 bases and 4 bases, with 13 bases remaining between them. The CDR3 nucleotides are TGTGCCAGCACAGAACAGGCCCTCTATGGCTACACCTTC. Its protein product is CASTEQALYGYTF.

The chain is built from TRBV18 and TRBJ2-7, with a tentative D call TRBD1 (5 bases). V was shortened by 6 bases and J by 4 bases, with 10 bases between the two germline ends. The CDR3 contains 12 residues. The germline V gene encodes CDR1 KGHSH and CDR2 LQKENI. The CDR3 DNA sequence: TGTGCCAGCTCGTTAGGGGAATACGAGCAGTACTTC. It is translated as CASSLGEYEQYF.

The chain uses TRBV5-1 and TRBJ2-3; 7 bases are a match to TRBD1. CDR3 length: 15 amino acids. The trim removed 6 bases at V and 3 bases at J, leaving 10 bases unmatched. Germline V lookup: CDR1 SGHRS, CDR2 YFSETQ. The CDR3 DNA sequence: TGCGCCAGCACAAACCGACAGGGTGAAACAGATACGCAGTATTTT. Protein product: CASTNRQGETDTQYF.

The genes are TRBV27 and TRBJ1-5; 8 bases are shared with TRBD1. CDR1 is MNHEY, CDR2 SMNVEV, per germline (reference sequence). The junction had 2 bases not matched to a gene; V was cut back by 4 bases and J by 3 bases. The CDR3 contains 14 residues. This chain's CDR3 is CASSSRGLNQPQHF. CDR3 nucleotide sequence: TGTGCCAGCAGTTCCAGGGGGCTCAATCAGCCCCAGCATTTT.

The sample holds a few counts of this clone. DNA of the CDR3: TGTGCCAGCAGCTTCTCGGACGGGCGGACTGAAGCTTTCTTT. Its protein is CASSFSDGRTEAFF. This chain uses TRBV7-6 with TRBJ1-1; D is unclear. This CDR3 is 14 amino acids long. The V end was cut by 3 bases, the J end by 5 bases, with 13 bases between. CDR1 is SGHVS, CDR2 FNYEAQ, per germline.

This chain links TRBV4-1 with TRBJ2-3; TRBD2 is a possible D gene (7 bases). Germline V lookup: CDR1 MGHRA, CDR2 YSYEKL. V lost 0 bases, J lost 0 bases, and 16 bases lay in between. The CDR3 sequence is 18 residues long. The CDR3 coding sequence is TGCGCCAGCAGCCAAGATACGGAACGGGGGGCTAGCACAGATACGCAGTATTTT. It is translated as CASSQDTERGASTDTQYF.

The table lists this clone with a few counts. This chain joins TRBV6-1 and TRBJ1-5, with 7 bases that match TRBD1. In germline, CDR1 is MNHNS, CDR2 SASEGT. V lost 6 bases to trimming and J lost 4 bases; unmatched junction nucleotides: 3. The CDR3 runs 13 residues. CDR3 sequence: CASRGQINQPQHF. The CDR3 nucleotides are TGTGCCAGCAGGGGACAGATTAATCAGCCCCAGCATTTT.

V gene TRBV5-6 combines with J gene TRBJ1-4; the D gene is possibly TRBD1 (5 bases). Deletions cut 1 base from V and 12 bases from J, with 10 bases between. Germline assignment: CDR1 SGHDT and CDR2 YYEEEE. This CDR3 region has 12 residues. CDR3 protein: CASSLSRDELFF. DNA of the CDR3: TGTGCCAGCAGCTTGAGCAGGGACGAACTGTTTTTT. The complete variable domain, with remaining parts taken from reference TRBV5-6 and TRBJ1-4, reads DAGVTQSPTHLIKTRGQQVTLRCSPKSGHDTVSWYQQALGQGPQFIFQYYEEEERQRGNFPDRFSGHQFPNYSSELNVNALLLGDSALYLCASSLSRDELFFGSGTQLSVL.

The chain uses TRBV7-6 and TRBJ2-5; TRBD1 aligns across 8 bases. V shed 4 bases and J 6 bases; nucleotides not matched to a gene: 4. CDR1 and CDR2 from the germline V gene are SGHVS and FNYEAQ. This CDR3 spans 13 amino acids. CDR3 sequence reads: CASSSRDRQTQYF. CDR3 DNA sequence: TGTGCCAGCAGCTCCCGGGACAGGCAGACCCAGTACTTC.

This clone was detected once. The rearrangement joins TRBV27 to TRBJ2-1; 10 bases line up with TRBD2. CDR3 length equals 15 residues. Germline V CDR1 and CDR2: MNHEY, SMNVEV (reference sequence). The V segment lost 6 bases and the J segment 10 bases; nucleotides outside the gene matches: 12. The CDR3 DNA sequence: TGTGCCAGCAGAAGCAGGACTAGCGGACTACGGGAGCAGTTCTTC. This codes for CASRSRTSGLREQFF.

V gene TRBV9 combines with J gene TRBJ2-3, with D perhaps TRBD2 (6 bases). The V gene's germline CDR1 is SGDLS and CDR2 YYNGEE. The CDR3 contains 14 residues. V was cut by 4 bases and J by 2 bases, with 11 bases left in between. In nucleotides, the CDR3 is TGTGCCAGCAGCCCCGGGGACTTCACAGATACGCAGTATTTT. Translation gives CASSPGDFTDTQYF.

J is TRBJ2-1 and V is TRBV5-1; the match to TRBD2 covers 9 bases. The length of the CDR3 is 15 residues. Trimming took 3 bases from V and 1 from J; bases not matched to a gene: 2. CDR1 is SGHRS and CDR2 is YFSETQ in the germline V gene. DNA of the CDR3: TGCGCCAGCAGCTCCAGCGGGGGGTCCTACAATGAGCAGTTCTTC. It specifies CASSSSGGSYNEQFF. The variable domain in full, completed from reference TRBV5-1 and TRBJ2-1, reads KAGVTQTPRYLIKTRGQQVTLSCSPISGHRSVSWYQQTPGQGLQFLFEYFSETQRNKGNFPGRFSGRQFSNSRSEMNVSTLELGDSALYLCASSSSGGSYNEQFFGPGTRLTVL.

The chain uses TRBV27 and TRBJ2-1; 10 bases are shared with TRBD1. J lost 6 bases, V lost 4 bases, and 3 bases had no gene match. This CDR3 spans 14 amino acids. Germline CDR1 MNHEY, CDR2 SMNVEV (reference sequence). CDR3 in DNA: TGTGCCAGCAGTTGGGACAGGGGAGGCAATGAGCAGTTCTTC. Amino acid sequence: CASSWDRGGNEQFF.

This clone was seen only a few times. This chain uses TRBV29-1 with TRBJ2-1, with 9 nucleotides matching TRBD2. This CDR3 contains 16 residues. Germline V gene lookup returns CDR1 SQVTM and CDR2 ANQGSEA. Losses at the gene ends were 0 bases for V and 6 bases for J; bases not matched to a gene: 9. This chain's CDR3 is CSVEESERGVINEQFF. In DNA, the CDR3 is TGCAGCGTTGAAGAAAGCGAGCGGGGGGTTATCAATGAGCAGTTCTTC.

This clone occurred once. The rearrangement uses TRBV28 and TRBJ2-1; 10 bases are a match to TRBD1. Germline assignment: CDR1 MDHEN and CDR2 SYDVKM. The CDR3 runs 14 residues. With V trimmed by 5 bases and J by 2 bases, 0 bases remained unmatched. The CDR3 region is CASSGTGAYNEQFF. The CDR3 DNA is TGTGCCAGCAGTGGGACAGGGGCCTACAATGAGCAGTTCTTC.

The gene calls are TRBV10-2 and TRBJ1-4; D remains ambiguous. V was trimmed by 2 bases and J by 10 bases, leaving 14 bases between them. CDR1 is WSHSY and CDR2 is SAAADI in the germline V gene. CDR3 size: 14 residues. The CDR3 DNA reads as TGCGCCAGCAGTGAGCCTGCATTATATGGAAAACTGTTTTTT. Its translation: CASSEPALYGKLFF.

V usage is TRBV7-8 and J usage is TRBJ2-3, with 13 bases aligning to TRBD2. The CDR3 is made up of 18 amino acids. Germline CDR1 reads SGHVS; CDR2 reads FQNEAQ. J was trimmed by 6 bases and V by 0 bases; bases with no gene match: 9. Here the CDR3 reads CASSLALAGGSYPDTQYF. The CDR3 DNA reads as TGTGCCAGCAGCTTAGCACTAGCGGGGGGGTCTTATCCGGATACGCAGTATTTT.